These 3 T cell receptor beta chains originate from one sample sequenced in a study of spatial heterogeneity in lung cancer. TCRdb independently ran MiXCR on the 5' RACE reads; one entry per CDR3 protein. The sample has some 21,000 distinct CDR3 sequences; approximately 4.6% are singletons. Noted time point: sample taken at primary tumor resection. This specimen was PBMCs, taken at surgery. The receptors originated from a male donor with early-stage non-small cell lung cancer.

In its sample, this clonotype was seen many times. The V gene is TRBV20-1, the J gene TRBJ1-1; the D gene is possibly TRBD1 (5 bases). The V end was cut by 6 bases, the J end by 4 bases, with 18 bases between. Germline CDR1 and CDR2: DFQATT and SNEGSKA (reference sequence). The CDR3 extends over 14 amino acids. The CDR3 spells CSAENRGAGTEAFF. CDR3 DNA: TGCAGTGCAGAGAATCGAGGGGCGGGCACTGAAGCTTTCTTT.

This clonotype was counted at least ten times. V is TRBV10-2 and J is TRBJ2-1; D is unresolved. The ends were cut back, 5 bases at V and 0 bases at J, with 11 bases in the middle. CDR3 length: 15 amino acids. The germline V gene has CDR1 WSHSY and CDR2 SAAADI. This chain's CDR3 is CASSHTGSSYNEQFF. Written as DNA, the CDR3 is TGCGCCAGCAGTCACACGGGTAGCTCCTACAATGAGCAGTTCTTC.

This clonotype was counted at least ten times. The rearrangement uses TRBV18 and TRBJ2-7; the D gene is possibly TRBD1 (5 bases). Germline CDR1 and CDR2: KGHSH and LQKENI. The CDR3 length is 16 residues. The V end lost 3 bases, the J end lost 0 bases, and 15 bases lay between the germline ends. This CDR3 is CASSPKDTWGSYEQYF. The CDR3 bases are TGTGCCAGCTCACCTAAGGACACCTGGGGCTCCTACGAGCAGTACTTC. Looking up the rest from reference TRBV18 and TRBJ2-7 gives the full variable domain: NAGVMQNPRHLVRRRGQEARLRCSPMKGHSHVYWYRQLPEEGLKFMVYLQKENIIDESGMPKERFSAEFPKEGPSILRIQQVVRGDSAAYFCASSPKDTWGSYEQYFGPGTRLTVT.